This T cell receptor (beta chain) was retrieved from a study of blood T cell repertoires in COVID-19. The overall study: T cells, B-cell-depleted T cells, or PBMCs supplied cDNA or gDNA.

The authors' processing: Amplification of reference gene primers was used by the study to estimate nucleated cell counts. Profiled with immunoSEQ multiplex PCR; TCRdb holds only in-frame clones, not every one. Clone size and V and J calls were adopted from that table, with D and trimming inferred from the DNA. The repertoire has over 120,000 clones, 70% to 80% of them found once; the top ten carry 4.5% to 5%. The CDR3 loop spans 13 amino acids. Germline V gene sequence: CDR1 SGHTA, CDR2 FQGNSA. Trimming took off 2 bases at V and 6 bases at J, with 11 bases between the two ends. The sequence was collected from a woman at least 80 years old with active or convalescent COVID-19. The sequenced material came from peripheral blood. This chain joins TRBV7-2 and TRBJ2-7; TRBD1 is a possible D gene (6 bases). The CDR3 nucleotides read TGTGCCAGCAGCTTATACAGGGATTCCGAGCAGTACTTC. Its translation: CASSLYRDSEQYF.